These 22 T cell receptor beta chains share one sample of origin, sequenced in a study of cytomegalovirus exposure and HLA in healthy donors. Repertoires were generated with immunoSEQ multiplex PCR, while TCRdb's copy carries only in-frame clones and drops some. The sample carries fewer than 200,000 clones, more than 75% recorded once. The sample taken for sequencing was PBMCs. These receptors came from a man aged 25-45 years in good health and CMV-seropositive.

The gene calls are TRBV5-1 and TRBJ2-6, with TRBD1 matching over 9 bases. The CDR3 runs to 16 residues. The germline gives CDR1 SGHRS, CDR2 YFSETQ. Trimming removed 4 bases from V and 3 bases from J; junction bases left unmatched: 5. Here the CDR3 DNA reads TGCGCCAGCAGCGAGGGGACAGGGTATGGGGCCAACGTCCTGACTTTC. Translation gives CASSEGTGYGANVLTF.

This clone has a handful of counts. The chain carries TRBV2 and TRBJ1-5, with 7 bases lining up with TRBD1. CDR3 size: 16 residues. Germline V gene sequence: CDR1 SNHLY, CDR2 FYNNEI. Unmatched junction bases numbered 9, after V lost 6 bases and J lost 1 base. CDR3 sequence (DNA): TGTGCCAGCAGGGCCCACAGGGGAAGGAGCAATCAGCCCCAGCATTTT. Amino acids: CASRAHRGRSNQPQHF.

This chain links TRBV4-3 with TRBJ2-3, with D tentatively TRBD2 (5 bases). CDR3 size: 14 residues. Looked up from germline, CDR1 is LGHNA and CDR2 is YSLEER. The V gene lost 1 base and the J gene lost 4 bases, with 9 bases spanning the gap. The CDR3 bases are TGCGCCAGCAGCCAAGGCTCGGGGTCAGATACGCAGTATTTT. It encodes CASSQGSGSDTQYF.

This rearrangement joins TRBV13 to TRBJ1-5; D is perhaps TRBD1 (5 bases). This CDR3 is built from 14 residues. Germline assignment: CDR1 PRHDT and CDR2 FYEKMQ (reference sequence). V gave up 3 bases and J gave up 7 bases, with 13 bases separating them. CDR3 loop: CASSFGGGSQPQHF. The CDR3 DNA reads TGTGCCAGCAGCTTCGGGGGGGGGTCCCAGCCCCAGCATTTT.

The rearrangement uses TRBV5-1 and TRBJ1-1, with D possibly matching TRBD1 (5 bases). Germline V gene lookup returns CDR1 SGHRS and CDR2 YFSETQ. With 4 bases removed from V and 2 bases from J, the gap between germline ends came to 21 bases. The CDR3 runs 17 residues. CDR3 coding DNA: TGCGCCAGCAGCCCCGGTGAGGGGCGGGTAGGAAACACTGAAGCTTTCTTT. Protein product: CASSPGEGRVGNTEAFF.

This CDR3 reads CASSSRQYEQYF. CDR3 sequence (DNA): TGTGCCAGCAGCTCCCGACAGTACGAGCAGTACTTC. The genes are TRBV9 and TRBJ2-7; possibly TRBD1 for D (5 bases). This CDR3 has 12 amino acids. Germline CDR1 is SGDLS and CDR2 is YYNGEE. Deletions cut 4 bases from V and 4 bases from J, with 9 bases between.

This clone is a singleton in its sample. CDR3 in amino acids: CASSPLDRGGGKNIQYF. CDR3 sequence (DNA): TGTGCCAGCTCACCTTTGGACAGGGGAGGAGGCAAAAACATTCAGTACTTC. The chain carries TRBV18 and TRBJ2-4; TRBD1 aligns across 9 bases. The V segment lost 3 bases and the J segment 3 bases; nucleotides outside the gene matches: 9. There are 17 residues in the CDR3. Germline CDR1 reads KGHSH; CDR2 reads LQKENI.

This chain uses TRBV18 with TRBJ2-3; TRBD1 agrees at 7 bases. Looked up from germline, CDR1 is KGHSH and CDR2 is LQKENI. There are 15 residues in the CDR3. Trimming took 4 bases from V and 2 from J; bases not matched to a gene: 6. The CDR3 protein is CASSLDRVNTDTQYF. The CDR3 nucleotides are TGTGCCAGCTCACTCGACAGGGTTAACACAGATACGCAGTATTTT.

This chain joins TRBV5-1 and TRBJ2-5; D may be TRBD1 (6 bases). The CDR3 has 15 amino acids. CDR1 is SGHRS and CDR2 is YFSETQ in the germline V gene. V gave up 7 bases and J gave up 4 bases, with 20 bases separating them. In DNA, the CDR3 is TGCGCCAGCCAGTGGACAGACGAGGCTGGAGAGACCCAGTACTTC. Protein: CASQWTDEAGETQYF.

The chain carries TRBV14 and TRBJ2-7; D possibly uses TRBD1 or TRBD2 (5 bases each). CDR3 length: 13 residues. Germline V CDR1 and CDR2: SGHDN, FVKESK. The germline V and J ends were trimmed by 4 bases and 6 bases, with 13 bases remaining between them. CDR3 DNA: TGTGCCAGCAGCCTGGGACCCCGGTTCGAGCAGTACTTC. This gives the protein CASSLGPRFEQYF.

The CDR3 sequence: CASSYSGRGGGAFF. The DNA of the CDR3 is TGTGCCAGCAGTTACTCGGGTCGAGGGGGGGGAGCTTTCTTT. The chain couples TRBV6-5 to TRBJ1-1; D is perhaps TRBD1 (6 bases). The germline V and J ends were trimmed by 0 bases and 10 bases, with 15 bases remaining between them. This CDR3 is 14 amino acids long. In germline, CDR1 is MNHEY, CDR2 SVGAGI.

This rearrangement joins TRBV9 to TRBJ1-2; tentatively, D is TRBD1 (6 bases). Germline lookup yields CDR1 SGDLS and CDR2 YYNGEE. This CDR3 has 15 amino acids. Trimming cost V 3 bases and J 4 bases, with 16 bases left between them. The CDR3 region is CASSARLQGGYGYTF. In DNA form, the CDR3 reads TGTGCCAGCAGCGCCCGATTACAGGGAGGCTATGGCTACACCTTC.

J is TRBJ1-6 and V is TRBV5-1; 10 bases agree with TRBD1. V was clipped by 1 base and J by 9 bases; unmatched bases: 7. The CDR3 is 16 residues long. Germline V gene sequence: CDR1 SGHRS, CDR2 YFSETQ. The CDR3 coding sequence is TGCGCCAGCAGCTTGTCGGGACAGGGGATTCGTTCACCCCTCCACTTT. This encodes CASSLSGQGIRSPLHF.

The chain has TRBV4-1 and TRBJ1-3; TRBD1 agrees at 11 bases. After removal of 4 bases from V and 8 bases from J, the junction contained 7 bases not matched to a gene. Per the germline V gene, CDR1 is MGHRA and CDR2 is YSYEKL. This CDR3 has 15 amino acids. CDR3 loop: CASSPTRDRGDTIYF. The CDR3 coding sequence is TGCGCCAGCAGCCCAACCCGGGACAGGGGGGACACCATATATTTT.

This clone was detected only a few times. V usage is TRBV19 and J usage is TRBJ1-5; D is possibly TRBD1 (6 bases). The germline CDR1 and CDR2 sequences are LNHDA and SQIVND (reference sequence). CDR3 length: 15 residues. V lost 9 bases and J 1 base, leaving 16 bases between the germline ends. In nucleotides, the CDR3 is TGTGCCAGCCGGGGGGCAGGTCGGAGCAATCAGCCCCAGCATTTT. Encoded protein: CASRGAGRSNQPQHF.

The chain combines TRBV19 with TRBJ1-1; D is uncertain. The length of the CDR3 is 14 residues. Trimming took 5 bases from V and 0 from J, leaving 10 bases between them. Germline V CDR1 and CDR2: LNHDA, SQIVND (reference sequence). CDR3 nucleotides: TGTGCCAGTAGTCGATCAGACATGAACACTGAAGCTTTCTTT. Protein sequence: CASSRSDMNTEAFF.

The chain employs TRBV9 and TRBJ1-5, with D unresolved. The CDR3 has 14 amino acids. V was pared by 2 bases and J by 7 bases, with 13 bases between. Germline V gene data show CDR1 as SGDLS and CDR2 as YYNGEE. CDR3 amino acids: CASSVRPLGQPQHF. The DNA for the CDR3 is TGTGCCAGCAGCGTGAGGCCTCTCGGCCAGCCCCAGCATTTT.

The chain recombines TRBV19 with TRBJ2-5; TRBD1 agrees at 11 bases. The germline gives CDR1 LNHDA, CDR2 SQIVND (reference sequence). V gave up 6 bases and J gave up 3 bases; unmatched junction bases: 6. The CDR3 is 15 residues long. The CDR3 sequence is CASRRTGGAEETQYF. The CDR3 DNA follows: TGTGCCAGTAGGAGGACAGGGGGCGCGGAAGAGACCCAGTACTTC. Full variable domain (remainder filled in from reference TRBV19 and TRBJ2-5): DGGITQSPKYLFRKEGQNVTLSCEQNLNHDAMYWYRQDPGQGLRLIYYSQIVNDFQKGDIAEGYSVSREKKESFPLTVTSAQKNPTAFYLCASRRTGGAEETQYFGPGTRLLVL.

The chain is built from TRBV7-8 and TRBJ1-1; D is possibly TRBD1 (5 bases). This CDR3 comprises 14 residues. Looked up from germline, CDR1 is SGHVS and CDR2 is FQNEAQ. V lost 4 bases to trimming and J lost 1 base, with 10 bases between them. The CDR3 DNA reads TGTGCCAGCAGCTGGGGGTCAGGGAACACTGAAGCTTTCTTT. This translates into CASSWGSGNTEAFF.

The CDR3 DNA reads as TGTGCCAGCAGTCACCATCGACGGGGGAGCAATCAGCCCCAGCATTTT. Its protein product is CASSHHRRGSNQPQHF. The V gene is TRBV28, the J gene TRBJ1-5; maybe TRBD1 (5 bases). V gave up 5 bases and J gave up 1 base, with 15 bases separating them. CDR3 length equals 16 residues. Germline V gives CDR1 MDHEN, CDR2 SYDVKM. The full variable domain, with the rest looked up from reference TRBV28 and TRBJ1-5, is DVKVTQSSRYLVKRTGEKVFLECVQDMDHENMFWYRQDPGLGLRLIYFSYDVKMKEKGDIPEGYSVSREKKERFSLILESASTNQTSMYLCASSHHRRGSNQPQHFGDGTRLSIL.

This clone was counted a few times. The V gene is TRBV5-4, the J gene TRBJ1-1; 8 nucleotides line up with TRBD1. Germline loops: CDR1 SGHNT, CDR2 YYREEE (reference sequence). The CDR3 runs 13 residues. V gave up 4 bases and J gave up 4 bases; unmatched junction bases: 3. CDR3 residues: CASSRDRGTEAFF. The CDR3 DNA reads as TGTGCCAGCAGCCGAGACAGGGGCACTGAAGCTTTCTTT. Supplemented by reference TRBV5-4 and TRBJ1-1, the full variable domain reads ETGVTQSPTHLIKTRGQQVTLRCSSQSGHNTVSWYQQALGQGPQFIFQYYREEENGRGNFPPRFSGLQFPNYSSELNVNALELDDSALYLCASSRDRGTEAFFGQGTRLTVV.

The chain combines TRBV28 with TRBJ1-1, with 8 bases fitting TRBD1. CDR3 size: 14 residues. Losses at the gene ends were 4 bases for V and 6 bases for J; bases not matched to a gene: 7. Looked up from germline, CDR1 is MDHEN and CDR2 is SYDVKM. The CDR3 DNA follows: TGTGCCAGCAGTTCCCCCAGGGGGCTTCCTGAAGCTTTCTTT. This translates into CASSSPRGLPEAFF.